The clone carrying this T cell receptor beta chain was found many times. Its cognate antigen is unknown. Researchers made TCR beta libraries by using iRepertoire HTBI primers and running Arm-PCR on CDR3 regions. TCRdb fed the multiplex PCR reads into MiXCR, producing one record per CDR3 protein. The sample lists 440,000 or so distinct CDR3 sequences, about 15% occurring once. From germline, CDR1 is SGHTA and CDR2 FQGTGA. This CDR3 is 16 amino acids long. The ends were cut back, 5 bases at V and 2 bases at J, with 16 bases in the middle. This specimen comes from a study of regulatory T cells in long-lasting Graves disease. Findings of the study overall: It was in persistent disease that TRBV28, TRBJ1-2 and TRBJ2-5 were favored. Only peripheral blood was studied, not thyroid tissue.

Time point of the sample: newly diagnosed GD, antithyroid drugs for less than 3 months. PBMC-extracted RNA yielded the TCR library. This sample also belongs to another study, concerning T cells in Graves' hyperthyroidism and ophthalmopathy. That study adds: In patients aged 18 to 65, hyperthyroidism was newly diagnosed, with duration under 2 months. The HTBI primer set drove a first-round RT-PCR of the TCR CDR3.

The chain links TRBV7-3 to TRBJ2-1, with D unresolved. This receptor was taken from a woman in her twenties or thirties with Graves disease. This specimen consisted of peripheral blood mononuclear cells (PBMCs), obtained at new diagnosis, from a patient treated with antithyroid drugs. CDR3 region: CASSPDLTAPYNEQFF. The CDR3 nucleotides are TGTGCCAGCAGCCCCGATCTCACTGCACCCTACAATGAGCAGTTCTTC.